This T cell receptor beta chain was sequenced in a study of blood T cell repertoires in COVID-19. The CDR3 spans 14 residues. Germline CDR1 and CDR2: SGHVS and FQNEAQ. V trimming: 4 bases; J trimming: 4 bases; junction bases outside the gene matches: 3. This clone has a single count. Libraries were prepared by immunoSEQ multiplex PCR; TCRdb keeps only in-frame clonotypes and omits some of them. The data show 200,000 to 250,000 clones, almost 85% seen once. The rearrangement links TRBV7-8 to TRBJ2-2; 7 positions match TRBD1. Material: peripheral blood. The source of this sequence is a woman of 80 years or more with acute or convalescent COVID-19. The CDR3 DNA reads as TGTGCCAGCAGCTCGGGACAGAGCACCGGGGAGCTGTTTTTT. Its translation is CASSSGQSTGELFF.